These T cell receptor beta chains were read from a single sample in a study of blood T cells in healthy people across ages. TCRdb processed the 5' RACE reads anew with MiXCR; each CDR3 protein has one entry. The sample lists around 1,000,000 distinct CDR3 sequences, around two fifths occurring once. Material for sequencing was blood. The receptors were sampled from a man between 18 and 29 years old in good health. Each CDR3 is given with its conserved first and last residue. The D gene is left open where the match is weak. Only some rows state a clone size, as once, few, many or a class for expanded clones.

size: .; V: TRBV7-9; D: .; J: TRBJ1-4; DNA: TGTGCCAGCAGCCCAGCAGAGAGATTTAATGAAAAACTGTTTTTT; CDR3: CASSPAERFNEKLFF
size: .; V: TRBV4-1; D: TRBD1; J: TRBJ1-4; DNA: TGCGCCAGCAGCCAAGTGGGACAGCTAAATGAAAAACTGTTTTTT; CDR3: CASSQVGQLNEKLFF
size: .; V: TRBV15; D: .; J: TRBJ1-4; DNA: TGTGCCACCAGCAGAGACAGTGAAAAGCTGTTTTTT; CDR3: CATSRDSEKLFF
size: few; V: TRBV11-2; D: TRBD1; J: TRBJ2-1; DNA: TGTGCCAGCAGCTCCACCCCACAGGGGACCTACAATGAGCAGTTCTTC; CDR3: CASSSTPQGTYNEQFF
size: .; V: TRBV20-1; D: TRBD2; J: TRBJ2-3; DNA: TGCAGTAGCGGGGGCCTCACAGATACGCAGTATTTT; CDR3: CSSGGLTDTQYF
size: .; V: TRBV3-1; D: .; J: TRBJ2-3; DNA: TGTGCCAGCAGCCAAGTCCGCGACACAGATACGCAGTATTTT; CDR3: CASSQVRDTDTQYF
size: .; V: TRBV4-3; D: .; J: TRBJ1-1; DNA: TGCGCCAGTAGCCATTTGGGAAACTGGAAGAACACTGAAGCTTTCTTT; CDR3: CASSHLGNWKNTEAFF
size: few; V: TRBV10-3; D: .; J: TRBJ1-1; DNA: TGTGCCATCAGTCGGGCAGGGCTGAACACTGAAGCTTTCTTT; CDR3: CAISRAGLNTEAFF
size: few; V: TRBV2; D: .; J: TRBJ2-7; DNA: TGTGCCAGCGTTTTGACCTACGAGCAGTACTTC; CDR3: CASVLTYEQYF
size: few; V: TRBV9; D: TRBD2; J: TRBJ2-1; DNA: TGTGCCAGCAGCCCGCGGGGGACGGGTCCTTATGCTGAGCAGTTCTTC; CDR3: CASSPRGTGPYAEQFF
size: many; V: TRBV4-3; D: .; J: TRBJ1-6; DNA: TGCGCCAGCAGCCAAGATCGGGCGGTTCCTGACAGCCTATTTTATAATTCACCCCTCCACTTT; CDR3: CASSQDRAVPDSLFYNSPLHF
size: .; V: TRBV20-1; D: TRBD1; J: TRBJ1-2; DNA: TGCAGTGCTAGAGGTTCACAGGGGGCTCAGTCCGGCTACACCTTC; CDR3: CSARGSQGAQSGYTF
size: .; V: TRBV29-1; D: .; J: TRBJ2-3; DNA: TGCAGCGTTGCGCCCTCAGATACGCAGTATTTT; CDR3: CSVAPSDTQYF
size: .; V: TRBV20-1; D: TRBD2; J: TRBJ2-1; DNA: TGCAGTGCTAGCCGAGCGGGGAAATCCTACAATGAGCAGTTCTTC; CDR3: CSASRAGKSYNEQFF
size: .; V: TRBV10-2; D: TRBD2; J: TRBJ2-3; DNA: TGCGCCAGCAGTGGGGCTAGCGGGGGCCGGGATACGCAGTATTTT; CDR3: CASSGASGGRDTQYF